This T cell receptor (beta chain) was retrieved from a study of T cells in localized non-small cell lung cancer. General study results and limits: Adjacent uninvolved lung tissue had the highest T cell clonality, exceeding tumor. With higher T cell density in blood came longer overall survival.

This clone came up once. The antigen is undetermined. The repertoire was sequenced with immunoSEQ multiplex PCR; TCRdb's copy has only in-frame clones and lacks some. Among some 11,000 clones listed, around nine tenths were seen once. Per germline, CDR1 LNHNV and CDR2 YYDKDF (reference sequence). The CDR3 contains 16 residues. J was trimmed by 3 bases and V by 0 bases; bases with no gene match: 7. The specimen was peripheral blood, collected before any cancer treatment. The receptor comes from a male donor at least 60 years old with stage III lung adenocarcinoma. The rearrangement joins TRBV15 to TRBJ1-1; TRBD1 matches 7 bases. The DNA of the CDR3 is TGTGCCACCAGCAGAGAAACAGGGGATAGTGACACTGAAGCTTTCTTT. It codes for CATSRETGDSDTEAFF.